This T cell receptor (beta chain) derives from a study of shared clonotypes between healthy human individuals. Clones were read by immunoSEQ multiplex PCR, and TCRdb kept only the in-frame ones, dropping some. The sample records about 2 million clones, about 95% being singletons. The naive CD8 fraction comprised CD45RO-negative cells positively selected for CCR7 and excluded terminally differentiated effector memory CD45RA+ cells. A word on this clone: This sample includes further DNA sequences coding for the same CDR3.

Trimming shortened V by 4 bases and J by 5 bases, and 12 bases separated the two germline ends. The germline CDR1 and CDR2 sequences are SGHDT and YYEEEE. The CDR3 loop spans 13 amino acids. This TCR was recovered from a young man in good health. Sequencing input: naive CD8+ T cells sorted from blood. V gene TRBV5-6 combines with J gene TRBJ2-5; a weak D match, TRBD2 (5 bases). Here the CDR3 reads CASSPEAGETQYF. The CDR3 nucleotides are TGTGCCAGCAGCCCGGAGGCTGGTGAGACCCAGTACTTC.